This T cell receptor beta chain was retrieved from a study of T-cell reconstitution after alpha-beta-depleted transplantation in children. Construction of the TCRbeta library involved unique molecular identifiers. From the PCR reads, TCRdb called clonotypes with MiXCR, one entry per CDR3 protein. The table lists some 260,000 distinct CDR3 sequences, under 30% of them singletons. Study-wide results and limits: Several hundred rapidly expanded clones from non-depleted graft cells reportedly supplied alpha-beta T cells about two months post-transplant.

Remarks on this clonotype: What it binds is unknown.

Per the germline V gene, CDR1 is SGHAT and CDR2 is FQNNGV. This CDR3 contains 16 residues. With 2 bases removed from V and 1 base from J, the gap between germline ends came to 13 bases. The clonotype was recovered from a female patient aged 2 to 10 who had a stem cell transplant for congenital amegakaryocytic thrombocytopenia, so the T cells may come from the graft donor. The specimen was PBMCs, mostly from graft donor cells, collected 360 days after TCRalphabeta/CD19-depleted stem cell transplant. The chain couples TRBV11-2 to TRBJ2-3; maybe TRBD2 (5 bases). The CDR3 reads CASSLSSPLGTDTQYF. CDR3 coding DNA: TGTGCCAGCAGCTTATCTAGCCCGCTGGGCACAGATACGCAGTATTTT.